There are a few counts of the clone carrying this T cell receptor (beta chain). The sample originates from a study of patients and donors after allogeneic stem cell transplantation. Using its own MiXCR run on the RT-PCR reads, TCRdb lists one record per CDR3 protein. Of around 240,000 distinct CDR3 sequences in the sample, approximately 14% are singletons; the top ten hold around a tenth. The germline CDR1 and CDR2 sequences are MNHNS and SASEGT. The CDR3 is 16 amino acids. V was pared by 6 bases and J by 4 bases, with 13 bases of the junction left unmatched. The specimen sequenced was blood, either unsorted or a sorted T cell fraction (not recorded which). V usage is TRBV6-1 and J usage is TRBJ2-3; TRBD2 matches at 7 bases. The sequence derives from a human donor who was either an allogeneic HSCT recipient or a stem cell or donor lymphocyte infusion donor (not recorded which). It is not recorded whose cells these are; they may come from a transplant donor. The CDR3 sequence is CASSKLTGLGADTQYF. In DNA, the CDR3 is TGTGCCAGCAGCAAACTCACCGGACTAGGAGCAGATACGCAGTATTTT.